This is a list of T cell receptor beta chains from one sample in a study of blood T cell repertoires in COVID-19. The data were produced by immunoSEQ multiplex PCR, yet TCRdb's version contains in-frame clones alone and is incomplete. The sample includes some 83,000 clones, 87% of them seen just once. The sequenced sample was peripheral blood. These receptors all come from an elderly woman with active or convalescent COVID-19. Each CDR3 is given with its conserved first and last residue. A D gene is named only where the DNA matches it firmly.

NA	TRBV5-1	CASSLNGERKSTEAFF
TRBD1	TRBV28	CASSSPGTEGDNEQFF
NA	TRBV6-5	CASRHGGQPQHF
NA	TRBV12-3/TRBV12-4	CASRNLRGEKLFF
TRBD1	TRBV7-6	CASSFGTGGNTGELFF
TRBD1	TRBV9	CASSDRDRPTYEQYF
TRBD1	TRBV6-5	CASSSTTGAYNSPLHF
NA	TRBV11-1	CASSLEAVMNTEAFF
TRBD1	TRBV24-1	CATQGTGKENEQFF
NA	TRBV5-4	CASSSGLDTEAFF
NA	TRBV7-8	CASSALQGQETQYF
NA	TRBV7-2	CASSLALGGFINEQFF
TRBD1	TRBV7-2	CASSPGQGAVQPQHF
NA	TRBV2	CASIRTSTDTQYF
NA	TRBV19	CASRRGGGSGANVLTF
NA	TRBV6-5	CASSYSVASSGNTIYF
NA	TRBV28	CATEDGGKVYEQYF
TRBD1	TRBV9	CASSRQGGPYEQYF
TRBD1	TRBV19	CASSVGQGRFQPQHF
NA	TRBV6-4	CASSSSPADTQYF
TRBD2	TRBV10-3	CAISRTSGSDTGELFF
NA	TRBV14	CASSQDRTGLGYGYTF
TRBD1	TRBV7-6	CASSLGPGGNTEAFF
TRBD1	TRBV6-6	CASTLTGQGSDEQYF
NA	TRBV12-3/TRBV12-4	CASTQGKNTEAFF
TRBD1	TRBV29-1	CSVATGAEQYF
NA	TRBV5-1	CASSLGGLGEKLFF
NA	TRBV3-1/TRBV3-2	CASSLFQGNYGYTF
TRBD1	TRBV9	CASSPRDRGLRQETQYF
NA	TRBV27	CASSILRGQPQHF
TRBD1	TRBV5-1	CASRSRTGAMNTEAFF
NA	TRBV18	CASSPLHLNTEAFF
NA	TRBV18	CASSLGGDQPQHF
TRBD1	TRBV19	CASSSGTGGNEQFF
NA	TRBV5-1	CASSLGSSSGANVLTF
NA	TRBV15	CATSRARTGTPYNEQFF